These 9 T cell receptor beta chains were all obtained from the same sample, sequenced in a study of blood T cell repertoires in COVID-19 (dated by TCRdb to the early 2020s). The library was obtained by the immunoSEQ multiplex PCR assay. Sourced from immuneACCESS, this table was stored by TCRdb with only in-frame sequences that have V and J called. A share of the clones is absent; for the studies checked, an unresolved V gene accounts for under half, and the remainder has no known explanation. This sample holds 150,000 to 180,000 clones; roughly 89% were observed only once. In total, the top ten clones hold over 0.45% of the sample. The material sequenced was peripheral blood. These receptors were collected from a man in his fifties or sixties with acute or convalescent COVID-19.

The V gene is TRBV28, the J gene TRBJ2-7; 10 bases align to TRBD2. Trimming cost V 3 bases and J 3 bases; bases outside gene matches: 8. This CDR3 is 16 amino acids long. In germline, CDR1 is MDHEN, CDR2 SYDVKM. The CDR3 here is CASSFRLAGVYYEQYF. The CDR3 region has the DNA TGTGCCAGCAGTTTCCGTCTAGCGGGAGTCTACTACGAGCAGTACTTC.

The chain employs TRBV29-1 and TRBJ1-4; unclear D gene. From germline, CDR1 is SQVTM and CDR2 ANQGSEA. Deletions cut 1 base from V and 12 bases from J, with 12 bases between. The CDR3 contains 12 residues. The CDR3 DNA follows: TGCAGCGTTGAAGGGCCCGGGGTTGAACTGTTTTTT. Residues: CSVEGPGVELFF.

This sequence joins TRBV2 and TRBJ1-6, with D tentatively TRBD1 (5 bases). Germline CDR1 SNHLY, CDR2 FYNNEI. Trimming removed 3 bases from V and 8 bases from J, with 8 bases in between. The CDR3 sequence is 13 residues long. This CDR3 reads CASSDREDSPLHF. The CDR3 DNA is TGTGCCAGCAGTGACAGGGAGGATTCACCCCTCCACTTT.

This chain uses TRBV25-1 with TRBJ1-2, with D possibly matching TRBD1 (6 bases). This CDR3 has 15 residues. The germline V and J ends were trimmed by 2 bases and 3 bases, with 13 bases remaining between them. Germline values: CDR1 MGHDK, CDR2 SYGVNS. In DNA, the CDR3 is TGTGCCAGCAGTGAAGACAGGATTCCCGACTATGGCTACACCTTC. It translates to CASSEDRIPDYGYTF.

CDR3 region: CASSIAGGPDTQYF. The CDR3 DNA sequence: TGTGCCAGTTCAATAGCGGGAGGGCCCGATACGCAGTATTTT. The chain uses TRBV25-1 and TRBJ2-3, with 11 bases lining up with TRBD2. The germline CDR1 and CDR2 sequences are MGHDK and SYGVNS. CDR3 size: 14 residues. V shed 9 bases, J shed 6 bases, and the junction held 8 bases outside the gene matches.

The CDR3 region is CASSTGTGYGYTF. The CDR3 bases are TGCGCCAGCAGTACCGGGACAGGCTATGGCTACACCTTC. The chain joins TRBV5-1 to TRBJ1-2; 8 positions agree with TRBD1. The ends lost 5 bases at V and 4 bases at J; junction bases unmatched: 4. Germline loops: CDR1 SGHRS, CDR2 YFSETQ. There are 13 residues in the CDR3.

This clone showed up just once. This chain uses TRBV28 with TRBJ2-7; D remains ambiguous. The length of the CDR3 is 14 residues. Trimming shortened V by 3 bases and J by 2 bases, and 11 bases separated the two germline ends. From germline, CDR1 is MDHEN and CDR2 SYDVKM. The CDR3 loop reads CASSFARLPYEQYV. The CDR3 nucleotides read TGTGCCAGCAGTTTTGCCAGGCTCCCCTACGAGCAGTACGTC.

V and J are TRBV27 and TRBJ2-7; 7 bases are a match to TRBD1. The junction had 10 bases not matched to a gene; V was cut back by 5 bases and J by 6 bases. From germline, CDR1 is MNHEY and CDR2 SMNVEV (reference sequence). The CDR3 totals 14 residues. The CDR3 region is CASSPRQGHLEQYV. For the CDR3, the DNA is TGTGCCAGCAGTCCACGACAGGGACACCTCGAGCAGTACGTC.

The chain links TRBV6-5 to TRBJ1-5; no definite D call. Germline CDR1 is MNHEY and CDR2 is SVGAGI. This CDR3 contains 16 residues. The germline V and J ends were trimmed by 2 bases and 0 bases, with 11 bases remaining between them. In DNA, the CDR3 is TGTGCCAGCAGTTACGGAGCGCCTTATAGCAATCAGCCCCAGCATTTT. It encodes CASSYGAPYSNQPQHF.